These T cell receptor beta chains were read from a single sample in a study of a mutant IDH1 vaccine in newly diagnosed glioma. Their specific antigens are unknown. Clones were read by immunoSEQ multiplex PCR, and TCRdb kept only the in-frame ones, dropping some. The table records 84,000 or so clones, 70% to 90% of them present only once. Sequenced material: PBMCs, taken from a glioma patient whose treatment included an IDH1 peptide vaccine. The origin of the receptors is a man between 40 and 49 years old with glioma. Each CDR3 is given with its conserved first and last residue. The D gene is left open where the match is weak. A clone size is listed for some rows: how often the clone was seen (once, few, many), or a class if it is expanded.

D: TRBD2; J: TRBJ2-7; size: NA; V: TRBV30; length: 14; CDR3: CAWGTSGFPGEQYF; DNA: TGTGCCTGGGGGACTAGCGGCTTCCCAGGGGAGCAGTACTTC
D: TRBD2; J: TRBJ2-1; size: NA; V: TRBV5-6; length: 15; CDR3: CASSFQRGPYNEQFF; DNA: TGTGCCAGCAGCTTCCAGCGGGGACCCTACAATGAGCAGTTCTTC
D: NA; J: TRBJ2-3; size: NA; V: TRBV7-9; length: 11; CDR3: CASSFTDTQYF; DNA: TGTGCCAGCAGCTTCACAGATACGCAGTATTTT
D: NA; J: TRBJ2-7; size: NA; V: TRBV4-2; length: 15; CDR3: CASSQEKQRTYEQYF; DNA: TGTGCCAGCAGCCAAGAGAAACAGAGAACCTACGAGCAGTACTTC
D: TRBD2; J: TRBJ2-4; size: NA; V: TRBV19; length: 16; CDR3: CASSTQGLVDKNIQYF; DNA: TGTGCCAGTAGTACCCAGGGACTAGTGGACAAAAACATTCAGTACTTC
D: NA; J: TRBJ2-1; size: NA; V: TRBV30; length: 13; CDR3: CAWMWSSYNEQFF; DNA: TGTGCCTGGATGTGGAGCTCCTACAATGAGCAGTTCTTC
D: NA; J: TRBJ1-5; size: few; V: TRBV29-1; length: 13; CDR3: CSVAGGSNQPQHF; DNA: TGCAGCGTTGCTGGGGGTAGCAATCAGCCCCAGCATTTT
D: NA; J: TRBJ2-1; size: NA; V: TRBV11-2; length: 15; CDR3: CASSYWREAYNEQFF; DNA: TGTGCCAGCAGCTATTGGCGGGAAGCCTACAATGAGCAGTTCTTC
D: TRBD1; J: TRBJ2-7; size: NA; V: TRBV9; length: 14; CDR3: CASSPLDRENEQYF; DNA: TGTGCCAGCAGCCCTTTGGACAGGGAAAATGAGCAGTACTTC
D: TRBD2; J: TRBJ2-1; size: NA; V: TRBV7-2; length: 16; CDR3: CASSIRLAGVGLEQFF; DNA: TGTGCCAGCAGCATTCGACTAGCGGGAGTGGGCCTTGAGCAGTTCTTC
D: NA; J: TRBJ2-7; size: NA; V: TRBV4-3; length: 14; CDR3: CASSRVGGYEQQYF; DNA: TGCGCCAGCAGCCGCGTCGGTGGCTACGAGCAGCAGTACTTC
D: NA; J: TRBJ1-3; size: NA; V: TRBV7-2; length: 16; CDR3: CASSLAVPSSGNTIYF; DNA: TGTGCCAGCAGCTTAGCGGTCCCGAGCTCTGGAAACACCATATATTTT
D: NA; J: TRBJ1-1; size: NA; V: TRBV7-6; length: 14; CDR3: CASSLEGRNTEAFF; DNA: TGTGCCAGCAGCTTGGAAGGACGTAACACTGAAGCTTTCTTT
D: NA; J: TRBJ1-1; size: NA; V: TRBV7-9; length: 14; CDR3: CASSLARGGTEAFF; DNA: TGTGCCAGCAGCTTAGCGCGGGGTGGCACTGAAGCTTTCTTT
D: NA; J: TRBJ1-5; size: NA; V: TRBV19; length: 13; CDR3: CASAGGANQPQHF; DNA: TGTGCCAGTGCGGGGGGGGCTAATCAGCCCCAGCATTTT
D: NA; J: TRBJ2-6; size: NA; V: TRBV19; length: 16; CDR3: CASSIGGASGANVLTF; DNA: TGTGCCAGTAGTATAGGGGGCGCCTCTGGGGCCAACGTCCTGACTTTC
D: NA; J: TRBJ1-1; size: NA; V: TRBV18; length: 15; CDR3: CASSPFWGANTEAFF; DNA: TGTGCCAGCTCACCCTTCTGGGGGGCGAACACTGAAGCTTTCTTT
D: NA; J: TRBJ1-2; size: NA; V: TRBV19; length: 15; CDR3: CASSPRGREGYGYTF; DNA: TGTGCCAGTAGTCCCCGTGGCAGGGAAGGCTATGGCTACACCTTC
D: NA; J: TRBJ2-2; size: NA; V: TRBV28; length: 13; CDR3: CASSTIGHGELFF; DNA: TGTGCCAGCAGTACGATTGGTCACGGGGAGCTGTTTTTT
D: TRBD2; J: TRBJ2-7; size: NA; V: TRBV5-1; length: 15; CDR3: CASSLVAGEGYEQYF; DNA: TGCGCCAGCAGCTTGGTCGCGGGAGAGGGATACGAGCAGTACTTC
D: NA; J: TRBJ1-5; size: NA; V: TRBV6-6; length: 14; CDR3: CASRPGPISQPQHF; DNA: TGTGCCAGCAGACCGGGCCCAATAAGCCAGCCCCAGCATTTT
D: TRBD2; J: TRBJ2-1; size: NA; V: TRBV9; length: 15; CDR3: CASSVDGGRGNEQFF; DNA: TGTGCCAGTAGCGTAGACGGCGGGAGGGGCAATGAGCAGTTCTTC
D: NA; J: TRBJ1-1; size: few; V: TRBV5-4; length: 13; CDR3: CASSPQRGTEAFF; DNA: TGTGCCAGCAGCCCACAGAGAGGCACTGAAGCTTTCTTT
D: NA; J: TRBJ2-7; size: NA; V: TRBV28; length: 14; CDR3: CASSFGRPPYEQYF; DNA: TGTGCCAGCAGTTTCGGCAGGCCTCCCTACGAGCAGTACTTC
D: TRBD1; J: TRBJ2-2; size: few; V: TRBV19; length: 14; CDR3: CASRGQGWTGELFF; DNA: TGTGCCAGTAGGGGACAGGGGTGGACCGGGGAGCTGTTTTTT
D: TRBD1; J: TRBJ1-2; size: NA; V: TRBV7-9; length: 15; CDR3: CASSGTGQGLDGYTF; DNA: TGTGCCAGCAGCGGAACGGGACAGGGGCTTGACGGCTACACCTTC
D: NA; J: TRBJ1-5; size: NA; V: TRBV5-1; length: 15; CDR3: CASSLWPGENQPQHF; DNA: TGCGCCAGCAGCTTGTGGCCAGGGGAAAATCAGCCCCAGCATTTT
D: TRBD1; J: TRBJ2-7; size: once; V: TRBV19; length: 13; CDR3: CASSRDRGYEQYF; DNA: TGTGCCAGTAGTCGGGACAGGGGTTACGAGCAGTACTTC
D: TRBD2; J: TRBJ2-3; size: NA; V: TRBV7-8; length: 17; CDR3: CASSLAGLGLSTDTQYF; DNA: TGTGCCAGCAGCTTAGCTGGACTAGGCCTTAGCACAGATACGCAGTATTTT
D: NA; J: TRBJ2-3; size: few; V: TRBV2; length: 14; CDR3: CASSARTITDTQYF; DNA: TGTGCCAGCAGTGCAAGGACTATCACAGATACGCAGTATTTT
D: NA; J: TRBJ2-3; size: NA; V: TRBV12-5; length: 15; CDR3: CASGFEQGGTDTQYF; DNA: TGTGCTAGTGGTTTTGAACAGGGAGGGACAGATACGCAGTATTTT
D: NA; J: TRBJ2-2; size: NA; V: TRBV4-1; length: 14; CDR3: CASSHPGSSGELFF; DNA: TGCGCCAGCAGCCACCCGGGGAGCTCGGGGGAGCTGTTTTTT
D: NA; J: TRBJ1-1; size: NA; V: TRBV6-5; length: 14; CDR3: CASSYSPRHTEAFF; DNA: TGTGCCAGCAGTTACAGCCCACGCCACACTGAAGCTTTCTTT
D: NA; J: TRBJ2-7; size: NA; V: TRBV19; length: 14; CDR3: CASSDVDTSYEQYF; DNA: TGTGCCAGTAGTGATGTGGACACCTCCTACGAGCAGTACTTC
D: NA; J: TRBJ1-3; size: NA; V: TRBV15; length: 12; CDR3: CATSGWGNTIYF; DNA: TGTGCCACCAGCGGATGGGGAAACACCATATATTTT
D: TRBD2; J: TRBJ2-7; size: NA; V: TRBV29-1; length: 13; CDR3: CSAGSAGGYEQYF; DNA: TGCAGCGCCGGATCAGCGGGAGGGTACGAGCAGTACTTC
D: NA; J: TRBJ2-7; size: NA; V: TRBV10-2; length: 13; CDR3: CASSPGSVYEQYF; DNA: TGCGCCAGCAGTCCGGGGAGTGTCTACGAGCAGTACTTC
D: NA; J: TRBJ1-2; size: NA; V: TRBV4-2; length: 14; CDR3: CASSQVSEERGYTF; DNA: TGTGCCAGCAGCCAAGTCTCTGAAGAACGTGGCTACACCTTC
D: TRBD2; J: TRBJ2-3; size: few; V: TRBV7-9; length: 16; CDR3: CASSHGLAGSTDTQYF; DNA: TGTGCCAGCAGCCATGGACTAGCGGGGAGCACAGATACGCAGTATTTT
D: TRBD2; J: TRBJ2-3; size: few; V: TRBV7-3; length: 17; CDR3: CASSPWTSGSTASTQYF; DNA: TGTGCCAGCAGCCCTTGGACTAGCGGGAGTACCGCAAGTACGCAGTATTTT
D: NA; J: TRBJ2-7; size: NA; V: TRBV30; length: 13; CDR3: CASAGLSSYEQYF; DNA: TGTGCCTCTGCCGGGCTTTCCTCCTACGAGCAGTACTTC
D: TRBD2; J: TRBJ2-3; size: few; V: TRBV19; length: 17; CDR3: CASTSWGGGGSGDTQYF; DNA: TGTGCCAGTACCTCGTGGGGGGGAGGCGGTTCGGGAGATACGCAGTATTTT
D: NA; J: TRBJ1-3; size: NA; V: TRBV14; length: 16; CDR3: CASSRLGGAAGNTIYF; DNA: TGTGCCAGCAGCCGCTTGGGGGGGGCTGCTGGAAACACCATATATTTT
D: NA; J: TRBJ1-5; size: NA; V: TRBV5-6; length: 16; CDR3: CASSLSGQDSNQPQHF; DNA: TGTGCCAGCAGCTTGAGCGGACAAGATAGCAATCAGCCCCAGCATTTT
D: NA; J: TRBJ1-1; size: once; V: TRBV11-2; length: 18; CDR3: CASSPPLTGGRVNTEAFF; DNA: TGTGCCAGCAGCCCCCCTTTGACGGGGGGCAGGGTGAACACTGAAGCTTTCTTT
D: NA; J: TRBJ2-7; size: NA; V: TRBV18; length: 15; CDR3: CASSPHPGQLYEQYF; DNA: TGTGCCAGCTCACCACATCCGGGACAACTATACGAGCAGTACTTC
D: TRBD1; J: TRBJ2-3; size: NA; V: TRBV19; length: 15; CDR3: CASKGTGVITDTQYF; DNA: TGTGCCAGTAAGGGGACAGGGGTCATCACAGATACGCAGTATTTT
D: NA; J: TRBJ2-2; size: NA; V: TRBV28; length: 16; CDR3: CASRPQGPANTGELFF; DNA: TGTGCCAGCAGACCCCAGGGACCCGCGAACACCGGGGAGCTGTTTTTT
D: TRBD1; J: TRBJ1-1; size: NA; V: TRBV10-1; length: 15; CDR3: CASSYTGQGNTEAFF; DNA: TGCGCCAGCAGTTATACTGGACAGGGGAACACTGAAGCTTTCTTT
D: TRBD1; J: TRBJ2-3; size: NA; V: TRBV7-9; length: 17; CDR3: CASSPTGLTGSTDTQYF; DNA: TGTGCCAGCAGCCCCACCGGTTTGACAGGGAGCACAGATACGCAGTATTTT
D: NA; J: TRBJ2-7; size: NA; V: TRBV19; length: 13; CDR3: CASSMRALWEQYF; DNA: TGTGCCAGTAGTATGAGGGCCCTTTGGGAGCAGTACTTC
D: TRBD1; J: TRBJ2-5; size: NA; V: TRBV5-1; length: 16; CDR3: CASSLSDRGEGETQYF; DNA: TGCGCCAGCAGCCTGTCCGACAGGGGAGAGGGAGAGACCCAGTACTTC
D: TRBD1; J: TRBJ1-6; size: NA; V: TRBV5-6; length: 16; CDR3: CASSLEDRVDNSPLHF; DNA: TGTGCCAGCAGCTTAGAGGACAGGGTGGATAATTCACCCCTCCACTTT
D: TRBD2; J: TRBJ2-3; size: NA; V: TRBV6-4; length: 15; CDR3: CASSPGTRDTDTQYF; DNA: TGTGCCAGCAGCCCCGGGACTAGGGACACAGATACGCAGTATTTT
D: TRBD1; J: TRBJ2-1; size: NA; V: TRBV28; length: 15; CDR3: CASSLAGQGLDEQFF; DNA: TGTGCCAGCAGTTTAGCAGGACAGGGGTTGGATGAGCAGTTCTTC
D: TRBD2; J: TRBJ2-7; size: NA; V: TRBV14; length: 14; CDR3: CASSRLAGTNEQYF; DNA: TGTGCCAGCAGCCGACTAGCGGGAACGAACGAGCAGTACTTC
D: TRBD1; J: TRBJ1-2; size: NA; V: TRBV9; length: 13; CDR3: CASSVGTAYGYTF; DNA: TGTGCCAGCAGCGTTGGGACAGCCTATGGCTACACCTTC
D: TRBD2; J: TRBJ2-3; size: NA; V: TRBV7-2; length: 17; CDR3: CASSPSSRGGGTDTQYF; DNA: TGTGCCAGCAGCCCGTCCTCGCGGGGGGGCGGCACAGATACGCAGTATTTT